The next 27 T cell receptor beta chains were all read from a single sample in a study of shared T cell receptors in the human thymus. Assay: immunoSEQ multiplex PCR; the TCRdb copy retains only in-frame clones and omits some. The repertoire consists of about 380,000 clones, with 95% occurring once and the leading ten covering approximately 0.02%. The sample taken for sequencing was thymocytes. Receptors were obtained from a human donor.

V gene TRBV11-2 combines with J gene TRBJ1-2, with TRBD1 matching over 10 bases. V trimming: 1 base; J trimming: 7 bases; junction bases outside the gene matches: 3. The CDR3 loop spans 14 amino acids. Germline assignment: CDR1 SGHAT and CDR2 FQNNGV. CDR3 region: CASSLGTGGRGYTF. CDR3 DNA sequence: TGTGCCAGCAGCTTAGGGACAGGGGGACGTGGCTACACCTTC.

On this clone: A junction end diverges from the germline sequence, so it may reflect a read error. The gene calls are TRBV10-3 and TRBJ1-2, with TRBD1 matching over 7 bases. Germline V gene lookup returns CDR1 ENHRY and CDR2 SYGVKD. The CDR3 extends over 12 amino acids. DNA of the CDR3: TGTGCCCTCAGGGGGTCGGGGAATGGCTACACCTTC. Protein sequence: CALRGSGNGYTF.

The chain carries TRBV15 and TRBJ2-7; maybe TRBD2 (7 bases). V lost 2 bases, J lost 3 bases, and 17 bases lay in between. The CDR3 covers 16 residues. The germline gives CDR1 LNHNV, CDR2 YYDKDF (reference sequence). CDR3 region: CATSRIPEGGVYEQYF. The CDR3 bases are TGTGCCACCAGCAGAATACCAGAAGGGGGGGTCTACGAGCAGTACTTC.

This clone was seen only a few times. The V gene is TRBV18, the J gene TRBJ2-7, with D possibly matching TRBD1 (6 bases). Germline-derived CDR1 and CDR2 are KGHSH and LQKENI. The germline V and J ends were trimmed by 2 bases and 5 bases, with 16 bases remaining between them. This CDR3 region has 15 residues. CDR3 sequence reads: CASSPIARGLHEQYF. The CDR3 region has the DNA TGTGCCAGCTCACCAATCGCCAGGGGTCTCCACGAGCAGTACTTC.

The chain recombines TRBV5-5 with TRBJ2-7, with 12 nucleotides matching TRBD2. CDR3 size: 15 residues. In germline, CDR1 is SGHKS, CDR2 YYEKEE (reference sequence). V lost 5 bases to trimming and J lost 0 bases; unmatched junction nucleotides: 3. CDR3 DNA: TGTGCCAGCAGGGTGACTAGCGGGAGCTCCTACGAGCAGTACTTC. This encodes CASRVTSGSSYEQYF. Combining the CDR3 with reference TRBV5-5 and TRBJ2-7 gives the whole variable domain DAGVTQSPTHLIKTRGQQVTLRCSPISGHKSVSWYQQVLGQGPQFIFQYYEKEERGRGNFPDRFSARQFPNYSSELNVNALLLGDSALYLCASRVTSGSSYEQYFGPGTRLTVT.

This clone was seen more than once but under ten times. V usage is TRBV5-4 and J usage is TRBJ2-1; D gene uncertain. Deletions cut 10 bases from V and 7 bases from J, with 12 bases between. Germline assignment: CDR1 SGHNT and CDR2 YYREEE (reference sequence). This CDR3 has 11 amino acids. Written as DNA, the CDR3 is TGTGCCGCCGGCTTTTGGAATGAGCAGTTCTTC. Protein: CAAGFWNEQFF.

The chain recombines TRBV27 with TRBJ1-1; the D is unclear. V was pared by 5 bases and J by 5 bases, with 15 bases between. The germline gives CDR1 MNHEY, CDR2 SMNVEV (reference sequence). The CDR3 is 14 residues long. For the CDR3, the DNA is TGTGCCAGCAGTCCCCCCGGACGGAAAACTGAAGCTTTCTTT. Residues: CASSPPGRKTEAFF.

Concerning this clone itself: The sample contains more than one DNA sequence encoding this CDR3. V and J are TRBV5-1 and TRBJ2-7; 7 bases align to TRBD2. Trimming at V came to 3 bases and at J to 3 bases, leaving 18 bases not matched to a gene. The CDR3 length is 18 residues. Germline loops: CDR1 SGHRS, CDR2 YFSETQ. The CDR3 region has the DNA TGCGCCAGCAGCTGGAGGGAAACGGGCGGGAGAATCGTCTACGAGCAGTACTTC. Translating it yields CASSWRETGGRIVYEQYF. Variable domain in full (rest from reference TRBV5-1 and TRBJ2-7): KAGVTQTPRYLIKTRGQQVTLSCSPISGHRSVSWYQQTPGQGLQFLFEYFSETQRNKGNFPGRFSGRQFSNSRSEMNVSTLELGDSALYLCASSWRETGGRIVYEQYFGPGTRLTVT.

This rearrangement joins TRBV7-3 to TRBJ2-6; maybe TRBD1 (5 bases). V lost 6 bases to trimming and J lost 4 bases, with 19 bases between them. In germline, CDR1 is SGHTA, CDR2 FQGTGA. CDR3 size: 17 residues. The CDR3 protein is CASSPDSLSSGANVLTF. CDR3 sequence (DNA): TGTGCCAGCAGTCCAGACAGTCTCTCAAGCGGGGCCAACGTCCTGACTTTC.

The rearrangement uses TRBV5-1 and TRBJ2-5, with D possibly TRBD2 on 5 matching bases. This CDR3 has 15 amino acids. The germline V gene encodes CDR1 SGHRS and CDR2 YFSETQ. Deletions cut 0 bases from V and 5 bases from J, with 14 bases between. CDR3 protein: CASSLAGREMETQYF. DNA for the CDR3: TGCGCCAGCAGCTTGGCCGGTCGGGAAATGGAGACCCAGTACTTC.

J is TRBJ2-2 and V is TRBV27; D might be TRBD1 (6 bases). CDR3 length: 15 residues. V was shortened by 2 bases and J by 2 bases, with 9 bases between the two germline ends. The germline gives CDR1 MNHEY, CDR2 SMNVEV (reference sequence). CDR3 region: CASSLGTPNTGELFF. As DNA, the CDR3 is TGTGCCAGCAGTTTAGGGACACCCAACACCGGGGAGCTGTTTTTT.

This clone was counted once. The chain combines TRBV28 with TRBJ1-5; D is undetermined. There are 17 residues in the CDR3. Trimming pared 0 bases from V and 1 base from J, leaving 13 bases between. Germline lookup yields CDR1 MDHEN and CDR2 SYDVKM. CDR3 sequence (DNA): TGTGCCAGCAGTTTATGCCCGGGAGGGCAAAGCAATCAGCCCCAGCATTTT. Encoded protein: CASSLCPGGQSNQPQHF.

This chain links TRBV6-5 with TRBJ2-5; TRBD1 matches 8 bases. Trimming cost V 0 bases and J 6 bases; bases outside gene matches: 9. Germline V gene data show CDR1 as MNHEY and CDR2 as SVGAGI. This CDR3 contains 16 residues. DNA for the CDR3: TGTGCCAGCAGTTACTCGCTGCGACAGGGGTCGAAGACCCAGTACTTC. Protein product: CASSYSLRQGSKTQYF.

The CDR3 bases are TGTGCCAGCAGCTTCCCCGGGGCAGTGGGGTACTACGAGCAGTACTTC. Translating gives CASSFPGAVGYYEQYF. The chain carries TRBV7-8 and TRBJ2-7; either TRBD1 or TRBD2 may supply D (5 bases each). Germline V gene data show CDR1 as SGHVS and CDR2 as FQNEAQ. Trimming took off 3 bases at V and 3 bases at J, with 18 bases between the two ends. This CDR3 has 16 amino acids.

This clone was seen more than once but under ten times. The chain joins TRBV14 to TRBJ2-4, with D tentatively TRBD1 or TRBD2 (6 bases each). V shed 1 base and J shed 6 bases, with 13 bases lying between them. Germline lookup yields CDR1 SGHDN and CDR2 FVKESK. The CDR3 spans 15 residues. This chain's CDR3 is CASSQVGGSLNIQYF. The DNA for the CDR3 is TGTGCCAGCAGCCAAGTAGGGGGGTCCCTAAACATTCAGTACTTC.

The genes are TRBV28 and TRBJ1-5; D unresolved. This CDR3 contains 15 residues. Germline V gene lookup returns CDR1 MDHEN and CDR2 SYDVKM. V was trimmed by 3 bases and J by 2 bases, leaving 11 bases between them. CDR3 sequence reads: CASSFLESGNQPQHF. The CDR3 coding sequence is TGTGCCAGCAGTTTTTTGGAGTCCGGCAATCAGCCCCAGCATTTT.

The J gene is TRBJ1-1, the V gene TRBV25-1; the match to TRBD1 covers 10 bases. V was clipped by 1 base and J by 4 bases; unmatched bases: 9. This CDR3 has 17 amino acids. Germline CDR1 reads MGHDK; CDR2 reads SYGVNS. CDR3: CASSELETGGAVTEAFF. DNA of the CDR3: TGTGCCAGCAGTGAATTAGAGACAGGGGGCGCGGTCACTGAAGCTTTCTTT.

This clone was seen a single time. V and J are TRBV6-4 and TRBJ1-1; D unclear. This CDR3 has 19 residues. V was shortened by 8 bases and J by 1 base, with 29 bases between the two germline ends. Germline assignment: CDR1 MRHNA and CDR2 SNTAGT. CDR3 coding DNA: TGTGCCAGCCTGATCCGGGGAAACGGGCGGCAGCCTGCGAACACTGAAGCTTTCTTT. Encoded protein: CASLIRGNGRQPANTEAFF.

The chain carries TRBV2 and TRBJ1-2; no clear D. V gave up 3 bases and J gave up 8 bases, with 4 bases separating them. CDR3 length: 10 amino acids. Germline loops: CDR1 SNHLY, CDR2 FYNNEI. CDR3: CASSELGYTF. CDR3 DNA sequence: TGTGCCAGCAGTGAGCTGGGCTACACCTTC.

V usage is TRBV7-9 and J usage is TRBJ2-1, with 9 positions matching TRBD2. This CDR3 comprises 15 residues. V trimming: 1 base; J trimming: 8 bases; junction bases outside the gene matches: 6. CDR1 is SEHNR, CDR2 FQNEAQ, per germline (reference sequence). CDR3: CASSLGAGGSHEQFF. The CDR3 nucleotides are TGTGCCAGCAGCTTAGGGGCGGGAGGGTCCCATGAGCAGTTCTTC.

The chain recombines TRBV25-1 with TRBJ2-7, with D perhaps matching TRBD2 (5 bases). Trimming took 6 bases from V and 6 from J, leaving 12 bases between them. Per germline, CDR1 MGHDK and CDR2 SYGVNS. CDR3 length: 12 amino acids. The CDR3 region is CASSWRLGEQYF. CDR3 in DNA: TGTGCCAGCAGCTGGAGGCTCGGCGAGCAGTACTTC.

A single count supports this clone. This CDR3 is CASRRDREGTDTQYF. The CDR3 DNA sequence: TGTGCCAGCAGGCGGGACAGGGAGGGAACAGATACGCAGTATTTT. The chain joins TRBV2 to TRBJ2-3, with 9 bases that match TRBD1. J lost 3 bases, V lost 6 bases, and 7 bases had no gene match. CDR3 length: 15 residues. CDR1 is SNHLY and CDR2 is FYNNEI in the germline V gene.

Only one count was recorded for this clone. V gene TRBV4-3 combines with J gene TRBJ2-1, with D possibly TRBD2 on 6 matching bases. The CDR3 totals 18 residues. V was clipped by 0 bases and J by 0 bases, with 15 bases between them. The germline V gene encodes CDR1 LGHNA and CDR2 YSLEER. The CDR3 spells CASSQETSRKSSYNEQFF. Here the CDR3 DNA reads TGCGCCAGCAGCCAAGAAACTAGCAGAAAGAGCTCCTACAATGAGCAGTTCTTC.

The chain combines TRBV6-5 with TRBJ1-5, with 10 bases identical to TRBD1. This CDR3 is 13 amino acids long. The junction had 0 bases not matched to a gene; V was cut back by 4 bases and J by 6 bases. Germline CDR1 and CDR2: MNHEY and SVGAGI. The CDR3 sequence is CASSWDRGQPQHF. DNA of the CDR3: TGTGCCAGCAGTTGGGACAGGGGTCAGCCCCAGCATTTT.

The chain uses TRBV4-1 and TRBJ2-1; 8 bases align to TRBD2. The CDR3 has 16 amino acids. Germline values: CDR1 MGHRA, CDR2 YSYEKL. V was pared by 0 bases and J by 9 bases, with 10 bases of the junction left unmatched. CDR3 sequence (DNA): TGCGCCAGCAGCCAAGATACGAGCGGGAGTGAAGCTGAGCAGTTCTTC. Its translation: CASSQDTSGSEAEQFF.

This sequence joins TRBV7-2 and TRBJ1-1; the D gene is possibly TRBD1 (6 bases). This CDR3 has 17 residues. Germline CDR1 SGHTA, CDR2 FQGNSA. V was shortened by 6 bases and J by 4 bases, with 24 bases between the two germline ends. The CDR3 loop is CASRHEGRQVIFTEAFF. CDR3 DNA sequence: TGTGCCAGCAGGCACGAAGGGAGACAGGTGATATTCACTGAAGCTTTCTTT.

V usage is TRBV6-5 and J usage is TRBJ1-2; 7 nucleotides align to TRBD1. V lost 5 bases and J lost 3; bases outside the gene matches: 6. Per the germline V gene, CDR1 is MNHEY and CDR2 is SVGAGI. The CDR3 length is 14 residues. Here the CDR3 reads CASSDRDSYYGYTF. The CDR3 DNA is TGTGCCAGCAGTGACCGGGACAGTTACTATGGCTACACCTTC.